Below are 13 T cell receptor beta chains sequenced from a single sample in a study of blood T cell repertoires in COVID-19. The assay was immunoSEQ multiplex PCR, and TCRdb's table has in-frame clones only and misses some. The repertoire has about 200,000 clones, more than 70% of them found once; the top ten carry around 5.7%. Sequencing used PBMCs or T cells enriched from blood (not recorded which). The receptors here all came from a middle-aged man with acute COVID-19.

The chain employs TRBV27 and TRBJ1-5, with 9 bases fitting TRBD1. Germline V gene data show CDR1 as MNHEY and CDR2 as SMNVEV (reference sequence). V trimming: 6 bases; J trimming: 4 bases; junction bases outside the gene matches: 4. This CDR3 contains 14 residues. The CDR3 protein is CASSPTGGNQPQHF. The CDR3 nucleotides read TGTGCCAGCAGCCCGACAGGGGGTAATCAGCCCCAGCATTTT.

This clone was counted between two and nine times. The chain employs TRBV2 and TRBJ2-1; D gene unclear. CDR1 is SNHLY and CDR2 is FYNNEI in the germline V gene. V shed 8 bases and J shed 1 base, with 6 bases lying between them. This CDR3 has 12 amino acids. This chain's CDR3 is CASASSYNEQFF. The DNA of the CDR3 is TGTGCCAGCGCTAGTTCCTACAATGAGCAGTTCTTC.

J is TRBJ2-1 and V is TRBV7-2; TRBD2 agrees at 8 bases. V was pared by 5 bases and J by 0 bases, with 6 bases of the junction left unmatched. The CDR3 runs 16 residues. Germline V gene sequence: CDR1 SGHTA, CDR2 FQGNSA. CDR3 loop: CASSTPSGSSYNEQFF. The CDR3, as DNA: TGTGCCAGCAGCACCCCCAGCGGGAGCTCCTACAATGAGCAGTTCTTC.

In nucleotides, the CDR3 is TGCGCCAGCAATCCAGGGGCTAGCAATCAGCCCCAGCATTTT. It is translated as CASNPGASNQPQHF. The rearrangement uses TRBV10-2 and TRBJ1-5; possibly TRBD1 for D (6 bases). Trimming stripped 7 bases from V and 0 bases from J, with 10 bases between. CDR3 length: 14 amino acids. The V gene's germline CDR1 is WSHSY and CDR2 SAAADI.

This chain links TRBV7-3 with TRBJ2-3; 7 nucleotides agree with TRBD2. Germline values: CDR1 SGHTA, CDR2 FQGTGA. V shed 5 bases, J shed 4 bases, and the junction held 12 bases outside the gene matches. The CDR3 extends over 16 amino acids. CDR3 nucleotide sequence: TGTGCCAGCAGCGTCGACGGGGCGGGAGCAGCAGATACGCAGTATTTT. Its translation: CASSVDGAGAADTQYF.

The chain couples TRBV4-1 to TRBJ2-2; D might be TRBD2 (5 bases). Germline V gene lookup returns CDR1 MGHRA and CDR2 YSYEKL. The V and J ends lost 3 bases and 2 bases respectively, with 13 bases between them. CDR3 length equals 16 residues. This CDR3 is CASSQGEDYNTGELFF. DNA of the CDR3: TGCGCCAGCAGCCAGGGAGAAGATTATAACACCGGGGAGCTGTTTTTT.

The chain recombines TRBV19 with TRBJ2-2; TRBD1 matches at 7 bases. The ends lost 8 bases at V and 7 bases at J; junction bases unmatched: 10. In germline, CDR1 is LNHDA, CDR2 SQIVND (reference sequence). The CDR3 contains 14 residues. As DNA, the CDR3 is TGTGCCAGTGAGACAGGGACACTAAGCGGGGAGCTGTTTTTT. It encodes CASETGTLSGELFF.

This clone was seen ten or more times. In the same sample, other DNA sequences code for this CDR3. The genes are TRBV6-5 and TRBJ2-7, with D maybe TRBD2 (5 bases). V dropped 5 bases and J dropped 0 bases, with 11 bases sitting between them. Germline CDR1 and CDR2: MNHEY and SVGAGI. This CDR3 is built from 14 residues. CDR3 DNA sequence: TGTGCCAGCAGTCGACGGGGTAGCTCCTACGAGCAGTACTTC. Translated, it gives CASSRRGSSYEQYF.

The rearrangement links TRBV29-1 to TRBJ2-3, with 12 bases aligning to TRBD2. The J segment lost 1 base and the V segment lost 4 bases, leaving 6 bases of the junction unmatched. The CDR3 sequence is 16 residues long. Germline lookup yields CDR1 SQVTM and CDR2 ANQGSEA. CDR3 sequence: CSVVYGTSGRTDTQYF. DNA of the CDR3: TGCAGCGTTGTTTATGGGACTAGCGGGCGCACAGATACGCAGTATTTT.

The rearrangement links TRBV5-1 to TRBJ2-1; D is perhaps TRBD1 (5 bases). Germline-derived CDR1 and CDR2 are SGHRS and YFSETQ. Trimming shortened V by 4 bases and J by 5 bases, and 13 bases separated the two germline ends. This CDR3 spans 14 amino acids. For the CDR3, the DNA is TGCGCCAGCAGCGTCTGGGCGGACAACAATGAGCAGTTCTTC. Its protein product is CASSVWADNNEQFF.

The DNA for the CDR3 is TGTGCCAGAAGCCACGATTACAGGGGGCGCGTTCCCGCCTACGAGCAGTACTTC. Amino acids: CARSHDYRGRVPAYEQYF. The genes are TRBV5-3 and TRBJ2-7; 9 nucleotides align to TRBD1. TRBV5-3 falls under the ORF class, with uncertain function. The CDR3 loop spans 18 amino acids. J gave up 2 bases and V 4 bases, and 16 bases lay outside the gene matches.

The J gene is TRBJ1-6, the V gene TRBV28; D possibly corresponds to TRBD1 (6 bases). Germline loops: CDR1 MDHEN, CDR2 SYDVKM. V was trimmed by 8 bases and J by 2 bases, leaving 10 bases between them. This CDR3 is 14 amino acids long. Here the CDR3 DNA reads TGTGCCAGCTTGGGGGACACCTATAATTCACCCCTCCACTTT. Amino acid sequence: CASLGDTYNSPLHF. Supplemented by reference TRBV28 and TRBJ1-6, the full variable domain reads DVKVTQSSRYLVKRTGEKVFLECVQDMDHENMFWYRQDPGLGLRLIYFSYDVKMKEKGDIPEGYSVSREKKERFSLILESASTNQTSMYLCASLGDTYNSPLHFGNGTRLTVT.

This sequence joins TRBV5-4 and TRBJ2-7; 11 positions match TRBD2. V lost 4 bases and J lost 3; bases outside the gene matches: 3. This CDR3 region has 14 residues. Germline values: CDR1 SGHNT, CDR2 YYREEE (reference sequence). The CDR3 spells CASSTGLAVYEQYF. In DNA form, the CDR3 reads TGTGCCAGCAGCACGGGACTAGCGGTCTACGAGCAGTACTTC.